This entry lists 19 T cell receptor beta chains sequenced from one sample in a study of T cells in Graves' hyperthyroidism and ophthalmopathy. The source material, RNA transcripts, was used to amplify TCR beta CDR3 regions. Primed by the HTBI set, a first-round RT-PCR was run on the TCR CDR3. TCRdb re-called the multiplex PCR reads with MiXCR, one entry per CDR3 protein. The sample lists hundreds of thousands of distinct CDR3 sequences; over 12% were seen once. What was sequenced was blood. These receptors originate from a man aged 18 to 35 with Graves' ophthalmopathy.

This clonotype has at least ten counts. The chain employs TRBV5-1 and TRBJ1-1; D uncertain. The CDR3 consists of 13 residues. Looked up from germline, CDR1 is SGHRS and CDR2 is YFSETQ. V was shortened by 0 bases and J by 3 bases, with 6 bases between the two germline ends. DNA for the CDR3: TGCGCCAGCAGCTTGGGTGCAGACACTGAAGCTTTCTTT. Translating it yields CASSLGADTEAFF.

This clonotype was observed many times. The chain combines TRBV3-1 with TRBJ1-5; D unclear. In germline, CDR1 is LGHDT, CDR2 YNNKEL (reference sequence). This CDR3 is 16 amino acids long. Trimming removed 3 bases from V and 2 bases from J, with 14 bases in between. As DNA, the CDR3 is TGTGCCAGCAGCCAGCAGCCGCCGTGGGGCAATCAGCCCCAGCATTTT. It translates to CASSQQPPWGNQPQHF.

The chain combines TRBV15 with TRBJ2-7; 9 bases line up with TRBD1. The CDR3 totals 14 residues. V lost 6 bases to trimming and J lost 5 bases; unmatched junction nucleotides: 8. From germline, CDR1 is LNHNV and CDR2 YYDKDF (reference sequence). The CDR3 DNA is TGTGCCACCAGTGCCGGGACAGGGCCCCACGAGCAGTACTTC. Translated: CATSAGTGPHEQYF.

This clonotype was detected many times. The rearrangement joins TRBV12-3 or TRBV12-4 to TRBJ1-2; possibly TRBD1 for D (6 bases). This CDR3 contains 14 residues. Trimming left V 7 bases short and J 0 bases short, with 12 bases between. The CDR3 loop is CASTMTGANYGYTF. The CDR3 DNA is TGTGCCAGCACCATGACAGGAGCTAACTATGGCTACACCTTC.

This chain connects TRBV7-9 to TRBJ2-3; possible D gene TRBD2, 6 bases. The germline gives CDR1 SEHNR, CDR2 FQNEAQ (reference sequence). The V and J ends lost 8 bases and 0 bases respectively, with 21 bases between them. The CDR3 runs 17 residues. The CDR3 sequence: CASATGGRGPSTDTQYF. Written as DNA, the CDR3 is TGTGCCAGCGCAACCGGGGGAAGAGGACCGAGCACAGATACGCAGTATTTT.

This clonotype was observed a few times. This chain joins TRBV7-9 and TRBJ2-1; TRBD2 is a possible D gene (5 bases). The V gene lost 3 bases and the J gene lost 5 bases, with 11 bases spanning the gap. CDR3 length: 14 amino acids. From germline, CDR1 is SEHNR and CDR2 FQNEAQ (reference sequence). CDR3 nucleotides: TGTGCCAGCAGCTTTAGTGGACTGCACAATGAGCAGTTCTTC. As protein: CASSFSGLHNEQFF.

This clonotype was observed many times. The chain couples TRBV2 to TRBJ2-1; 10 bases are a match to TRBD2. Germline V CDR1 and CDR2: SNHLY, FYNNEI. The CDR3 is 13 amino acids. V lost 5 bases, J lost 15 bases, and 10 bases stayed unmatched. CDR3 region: CASSSLAGGSGFF. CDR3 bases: TGTGCCAGCAGTTCTTTAGCGGGGGGATCAGGGTTCTTC.

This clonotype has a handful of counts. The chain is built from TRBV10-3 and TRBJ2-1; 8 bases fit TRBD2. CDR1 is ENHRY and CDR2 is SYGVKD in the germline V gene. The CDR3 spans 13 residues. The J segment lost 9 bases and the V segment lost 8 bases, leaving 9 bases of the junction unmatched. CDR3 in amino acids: CAIYREGRGEQFF. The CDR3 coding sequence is TGTGCCATCTACCGGGAGGGCCGGGGTGAGCAGTTCTTC.

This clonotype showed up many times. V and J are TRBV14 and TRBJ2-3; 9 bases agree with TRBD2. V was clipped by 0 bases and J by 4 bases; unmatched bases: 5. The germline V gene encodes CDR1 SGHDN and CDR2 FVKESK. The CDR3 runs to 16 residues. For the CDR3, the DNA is TGTGCCAGCAGCCAAGACCTAGCGGGGCCCTCAGATACGCAGTATTTT. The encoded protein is CASSQDLAGPSDTQYF.

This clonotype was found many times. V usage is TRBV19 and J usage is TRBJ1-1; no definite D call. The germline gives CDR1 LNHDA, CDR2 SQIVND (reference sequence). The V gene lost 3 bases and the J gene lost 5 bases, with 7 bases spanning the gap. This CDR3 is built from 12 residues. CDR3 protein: CASSMSRTEAFF. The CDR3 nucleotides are TGTGCCAGTAGTATGTCTAGGACTGAAGCTTTCTTT.

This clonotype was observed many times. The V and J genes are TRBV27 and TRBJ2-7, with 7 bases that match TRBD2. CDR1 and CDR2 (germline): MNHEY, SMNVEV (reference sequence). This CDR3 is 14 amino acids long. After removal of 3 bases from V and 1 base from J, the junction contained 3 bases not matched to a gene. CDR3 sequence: CASSLREGSYEQYF. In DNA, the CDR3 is TGTGCCAGCAGTTTGAGGGAGGGTTCCTACGAGCAGTACTTC.

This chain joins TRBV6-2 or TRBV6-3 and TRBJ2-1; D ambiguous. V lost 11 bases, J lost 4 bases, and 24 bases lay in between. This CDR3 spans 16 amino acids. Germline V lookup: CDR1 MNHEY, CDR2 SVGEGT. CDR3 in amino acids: CAGTSSPLIPYNEQFF. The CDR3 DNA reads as TGTGCCGGCACCTCATCTCCACTTATACCTTACAATGAGCAGTTCTTC.

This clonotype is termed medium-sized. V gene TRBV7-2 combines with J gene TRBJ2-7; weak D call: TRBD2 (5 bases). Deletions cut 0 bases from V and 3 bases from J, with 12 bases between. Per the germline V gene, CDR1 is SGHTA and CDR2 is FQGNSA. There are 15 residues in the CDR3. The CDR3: CASSLAGSGSYEQYF. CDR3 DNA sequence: TGTGCCAGCAGCTTAGCGGGGAGTGGGAGCTACGAGCAGTACTTC.

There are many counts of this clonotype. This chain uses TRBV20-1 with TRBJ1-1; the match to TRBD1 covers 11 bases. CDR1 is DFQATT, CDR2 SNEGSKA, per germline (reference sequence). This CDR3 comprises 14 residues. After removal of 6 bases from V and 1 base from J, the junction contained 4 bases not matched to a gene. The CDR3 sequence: CSARTGGWNTEAFF. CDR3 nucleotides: TGCAGTGCGAGGACAGGGGGCTGGAACACTGAAGCTTTCTTT.

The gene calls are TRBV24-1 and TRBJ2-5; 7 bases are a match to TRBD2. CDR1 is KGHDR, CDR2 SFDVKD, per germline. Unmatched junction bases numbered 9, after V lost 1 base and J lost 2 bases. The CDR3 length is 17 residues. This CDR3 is CATSDLPGRGLQETQYF. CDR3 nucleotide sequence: TGTGCCACCAGTGATTTACCGGGGCGGGGGTTACAAGAGACCCAGTACTTC.

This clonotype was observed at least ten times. CDR3 nucleotides: TGTGCCAGCAGCTTGGCCCGCCCTGCCACTGAAGCTTTCTTT. Amino acids: CASSLARPATEAFF. The V gene is TRBV5-6, the J gene TRBJ1-1; D call uncertain. The CDR3 contains 14 residues. V was cut by 0 bases and J by 4 bases, with 10 bases left in between. Per germline, CDR1 SGHDT and CDR2 YYEEEE.

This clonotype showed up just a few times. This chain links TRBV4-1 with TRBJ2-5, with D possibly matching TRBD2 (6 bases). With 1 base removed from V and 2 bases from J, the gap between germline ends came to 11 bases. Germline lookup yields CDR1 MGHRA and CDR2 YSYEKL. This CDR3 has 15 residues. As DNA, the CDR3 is TGCGCCAGCAGCCAAGGGGGGACTTCTCAAGAGACCCAGTACTTC. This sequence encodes CASSQGGTSQETQYF.

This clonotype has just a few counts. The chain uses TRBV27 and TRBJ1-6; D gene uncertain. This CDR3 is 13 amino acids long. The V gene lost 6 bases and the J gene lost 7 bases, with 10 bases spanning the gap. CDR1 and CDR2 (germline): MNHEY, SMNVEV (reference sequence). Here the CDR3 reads CASRSNWNSPLHF. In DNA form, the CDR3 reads TGTGCCAGCAGATCGAATTGGAATTCACCCCTCCACTTT.

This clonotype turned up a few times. The CDR3 protein is CASSLSGGEKLFF. CDR3 nucleotide sequence: TGTGCCAGCAGCTTAAGCGGGGGGGAAAAACTGTTTTTT. This sequence joins TRBV11-2 and TRBJ1-4, with D tentatively TRBD1 (5 bases). V was pared by 2 bases and J by 8 bases, with 9 bases between. Germline CDR1 and CDR2: SGHAT and FQNNGV. The CDR3 contains 13 residues.